This TCR beta chain was captured in a study of shared clonotypes between healthy human individuals. The study's findings and limits: An effect of sequencing depth on clonotype sharing among donors was expected.

Note on this clone: What it binds is unknown. The identical CDR3 is also encoded by other nucleotide sequences in the sample.

CDR3 length: 15 residues. V was shortened by 4 bases and J by 0 bases, with 8 bases between the two germline ends. Germline CDR1 SGHRS, CDR2 YFSETQ. Produced via immunoSEQ multiplex PCR; TCRdb's table is partial and in-frame only. The sample lists over a million clones; about 84% were seen once. What was sequenced was memory CD4+ T cells from PBMCs. Documented subset: CD45RA-negative fraction. This TCR derives from a man aged 18 to 35 in good health. Some clones in this sample may be carry-over from other donors' samples. J is TRBJ2-6 and V is TRBV5-1; D not resolved. Here the CDR3 DNA reads TGCGCCAGCAGCCTTGCCCTCTCTGGGGCCAACGTCCTGACTTTC. Its translation is CASSLALSGANVLTF.